This note documents a single TCR beta chain sequence. From germline, CDR1 is SEHNR and CDR2 FQNEAQ (reference sequence). The CDR3 is 15 amino acids. With 1 base clipped from V and 5 bases from J, the junction kept 3 bases outside the gene matches. As processed by the authors: The assay estimated nucleated cells by amplifying reference gene primers. Here immunoSEQ multiplex PCR was the method, and the copy in TCRdb shows in-frame clones only, minus some. The DNA was the basis for D and trimming; V, J and clone size are from that table. Of roughly 250,000 clones in the sample, 90% were seen once. The data were obtained in a study of blood T cell repertoires in COVID-19. Study in general: Researchers got acute and convalescent COVID-19 samples from the United States, Italy and Spain.

J is TRBJ2-1 and V is TRBV7-9; 9 bases are a match to TRBD2. The source is a man aged 50-59 years who had been exposed to COVID-19. Sequences were obtained from PBMCs or T cells enriched from blood (not recorded which). The CDR3 bases are TGTGCCAGCAGCTTAGTCCTAGCGGGACACAATGAGCAGTTCTTC. This sequence encodes CASSLVLAGHNEQFF. Full variable domain (missing parts from reference TRBV7-9 and TRBJ2-1): DTGVSQNPRHKITKRGQNVTFRCDPISEHNRLYWYRQTLGQGPEFLTYFQNEAQLEKSRLLSDRFSAERPKGSFSTLEIQRTEQGDSAMYLCASSLVLAGHNEQFFGPGTRLTVL.